This T cell receptor beta chain is drawn from a study of cytomegalovirus exposure and HLA in healthy donors. Study background: The study placed over 65% of its approximately 400 genotyped donors in the Caucasian-associated ancestry cluster.

Regarding this clone: Its antigen is unidentified.

General observations from the study: The study dropped some indistinguishable V segments, TRBV6-2 and TRBV6-3 among them. Researchers counted around 180 TCR beta chains as cytomegalovirus-associated.

From germline, CDR1 is LGHNA and CDR2 YSLEER. CDR3 length: 15 residues. The junction had 6 bases not matched to a gene; V was cut back by 3 bases and J by 4 bases. Researchers ran the PCR with 60 Vbeta and 13 Jbeta primers. Here immunoSEQ multiplex PCR was the method, and the copy in TCRdb shows in-frame clones only, minus some. The sample includes around 200,000 clones, roughly four fifths of them seen just once. This TCR was sampled from a woman under 40 in good health and CMV-seropositive. The chain employs TRBV4-3 and TRBJ2-3, with 8 bases fitting TRBD1. Sequenced material: PBMCs. CDR3 sequence (DNA): TGCGCCAGCAGCCACCGGACAGGGATCGCAGATACGCAGTATTTT. Its translation is CASSHRTGIADTQYF.